This T cell receptor (beta chain) was identified in a study of T cells in Graves' hyperthyroidism and ophthalmopathy. Study context: At the time of initial diagnosis and before any treatment, peripheral blood was collected. General study findings and limits: Clonotypes that were expanded in thyroid above 0.001 mostly appeared in blood too.

With duration under 3 months, ophthalmopathy was active: Clinical Activity Score at least 3, NOSPECS at least 4. Those patients with uncontrolled infection, other autoimmune disease, pregnancy or lactation were excluded. Researchers took RNA transcripts and amplified the TCR beta CDR3 regions from them. RT-PCR in the first round (using the HTBI primer set) targeted the TCR CDR3. Each CDR3 protein gets one entry after TCRdb re-called the multiplex PCR reads with MiXCR. The sample yields more than 350,000 distinct CDR3 sequences, roughly 15% seen once. The germline CDR1 and CDR2 sequences are DFQATT and SNEGSKA (reference sequence). CDR3 length equals 17 residues. V lost 6 bases, J lost 6 bases, and 16 bases stayed unmatched. This clonotype was picked up many times. No antigen is known for it.

Sequenced: blood. The chain combines TRBV20-1 with TRBJ2-1; 11 nucleotides agree with TRBD2. The clonotype was recovered from a woman aged 55-69 years with Graves' ophthalmopathy. CDR3 sequence: CSASGQKLAGGPNEQFF. The CDR3 DNA follows: TGCAGTGCCAGCGGTCAAAAATTAGCGGGAGGGCCCAATGAGCAGTTCTTC.